These T cell receptor beta chains were read from a single sample in a study of CD8+CD57+ T cells in acquired aplastic anemia. One entry per CDR3 protein, called by TCRdb with MiXCR from the reads. The sample lists over 150,000 distinct CDR3 sequences, less than 65% occurring once. The sample taken for sequencing was sorted CD4+, CD8+, or CD8+CD57+ T cells (not recorded which) from PBMCs. These receptors were obtained from a human donor with aplastic anemia. CDR3s include the opening cysteine and the closing phenylalanine or tryptophan. D genes are given only for firm matches. Some rows have no size entry. The others give once, few or many, or a class for an expanded clone.

J	V	size	D	CDR3	DNA
TRBJ2-2	TRBV15	-	-	CATSRTDRLNTGELFF	TGTGCCACCAGCAGGACGGACAGATTGAACACCGGGGAGCTGTTTTTT
TRBJ1-1	TRBV9	-	-	CASSVAGTGTEAFF	TGTGCCAGCAGCGTAGCAGGGACGGGCACTGAAGCTTTCTTT
TRBJ1-2	TRBV10-3	-	-	CAISDDGGYTF	TGTGCCATCAGCGATGATGGTGGCTACACCTTC
TRBJ2-2	TRBV19	-	-	CASSGGNTGELFF	TGTGCCAGTAGTGGTGGGAACACCGGGGAGCTGTTTTTT
TRBJ1-6	TRBV6-5	-	TRBD1	CATRQGKAPLHF	TGTGCCACCAGACAGGGGAAGGCACCCCTCCACTTT
TRBJ2-5	TRBV2	-	-	CASASGETQYF	TGTGCCAGCGCCAGTGGAGAGACCCAGTACTTC
TRBJ1-2	TRBV7-8	-	TRBD1	CASSLRVRQGGSYGYTF	TGTGCCAGCAGCTTAAGGGTCCGCCAGGGGGGCAGTTATGGCTACACCTTC
TRBJ2-2	TRBV20-1	-	-	CSARDSDSFSGNTGELFF	TGCAGTGCTAGAGATAGTGATTCTTTCTCTGGAAACACCGGGGAGCTGTTTTTT
TRBJ1-2	TRBV29-1	many	TRBD1	CSALQGNYGYTF	TGCAGCGCCCTACAGGGGAACTATGGCTACACCTTC
TRBJ1-2	TRBV12-3/TRBV12-4	many	-	CASSMMVVYGYTF	TGTGCCAGCAGTATGATGGTGGTCTATGGCTACACCTTC
TRBJ2-7	TRBV2	few	-	CASSTGKGEQYF	TGTGCCAGCAGTACAGGGAAGGGCGAGCAGTACTTC
TRBJ2-7	TRBV15	-	TRBD1	CATSRVGQGRYEQYF	TGTGCCACCAGCAGAGTCGGACAGGGCAGGTACGAGCAGTACTTC
TRBJ1-4	TRBV18	-	TRBD1	CASSRGQKNEKLFF	TGTGCCAGCTCACGGGGACAGAAGAATGAAAAACTGTTTTTT
TRBJ2-7	TRBV5-1	many	TRBD1	CASSVDRGHEQYF	TGCGCCAGCAGCGTAGACAGGGGCCACGAGCAGTACTTC
TRBJ1-6	TRBV6-5	-	TRBD1	CATKQGGPPLHF	TGTGCCACCAAACAGGGGGGTCCACCCCTCCACTTT
TRBJ2-1	TRBV10-2	many	-	CASKRGNSYNEQFF	TGCGCCAGCAAAAGGGGTAACTCCTACAATGAGCAGTTCTTC
TRBJ2-7	TRBV9	many	TRBD1	CASSGGTGEPSYEQYF	TGTGCCAGCAGCGGTGGCACAGGGGAACCATCCTACGAGCAGTACTTC
TRBJ2-1	TRBV24-1	-	TRBD2	CATSDRGSSYNEQFF	TGTGCCACCAGTGATCGCGGGAGCTCCTACAATGAGCAGTTCTTC
TRBJ2-7	TRBV13	many	-	CASSLASGLYEQYF	TGTGCCAGCAGCTTAGCGTCGGGCCTCTACGAGCAGTACTTC
TRBJ2-7	TRBV12-3/TRBV12-4	-	-	CASSTVVPGGYEQYF	TGTGCCAGCAGCACCGTCGTTCCAGGGGGGTACGAGCAGTACTTC
TRBJ2-1	TRBV24-1	-	TRBD1	CATGQGSNNEQFF	TGTGCCACGGGACAGGGATCCAACAATGAGCAGTTCTTC
TRBJ1-4	TRBV13	many	-	CASSLSSGTGEKLFF	TGTGCCAGCAGCTTAAGTTCCGGGACTGGTGAAAAACTGTTTTTT